This TCR beta chain was observed in a study of PD-1 blockade in classical Hodgkin lymphoma. Trimming took 10 bases from V and 5 from J; bases not matched to a gene: 13. The CDR3 has 14 amino acids. Per germline, CDR1 LNHDA and CDR2 SQIVND (reference sequence). Time point indicated: newly diagnosed, previously untreated cHL patient sample. Untreated, newly diagnosed classical Hodgkin lymphoma PBMCs were comparators. In regard to this clone: Its antigen is not identified.

Only in-frame clones appear in the TCRdb table, and some are missing; sequencing was by immunoSEQ multiplex PCR. The sample yields tens of thousands of clones, roughly 90% seen once. Overall study findings and caveats: Repertoires differed for reasons still undefined, possibly disease activity or prior therapy.

The sequence came from a human donor with classical Hodgkin lymphoma. The chain uses TRBV19 and TRBJ2-5; 7 bases match TRBD2. The specimen sequenced was peripheral blood mononuclear cells (PBMCs). The CDR3 loop reads CATSGDYLAETQYF. Here the CDR3 DNA reads TGTGCCACCTCGGGGGACTACCTCGCCGAGACCCAGTACTTC.